This TCR beta chain was found in a study of CD8 T cells in Susac syndrome. With random hexamers, 0.5 to 1 ug RNA was reverse transcribed. The authors amplified TCR beta CDR3 across 54 Vbeta and 13 Jbeta using immunoSEQ multiplex PCR. TCRdb re-derived calls from the immunoSEQ multiplex PCR reads in MiXCR, one entry per CDR3 protein. The profile shows approximately 210,000 distinct CDR3 sequences, approximately 94% of them singletons. From blood CD8+ and CD4+ T cells, the TCR beta chain was sequenced. Germline values: CDR1 SGDLS, CDR2 YYNGEE. The CDR3 runs 16 residues. The V segment lost 0 bases and the J segment 3 bases; nucleotides outside the gene matches: 4.

The V gene is TRBV9, the J gene TRBJ1-2, with 11 bases lining up with TRBD1. Sequenced material: CD4+ T cells from PBMCs. The sequence derives from a human donor with Susac syndrome. CDR3 DNA: TGTGCCAGCAGCGTAGATGAGGGACAGGGGGACTATGGCTACACCTTC. It codes for CASSVDEGQGDYGYTF.